Following are 28 T cell receptor beta chains from one sample sequenced in a study of blood T cell repertoires in COVID-19. Assay: immunoSEQ multiplex PCR; the TCRdb copy retains only in-frame clones and omits some. The sample shows roughly 130,000 clones, about nine tenths of them seen only once. The sequencing input was peripheral blood. All receptors derive from a man aged 35-49 years with acute or convalescent COVID-19.

V is TRBV6-6 and J is TRBJ1-5; D gene unclear. V was trimmed by 4 bases and J by 4 bases, leaving 5 bases between them. CDR1 is MNHNY and CDR2 is SVGAGI in the germline V gene (reference sequence). CDR3 size: 12 residues. This chain's CDR3 is CASSSPNQPQHF. The CDR3 coding sequence is TGTGCCAGCAGTTCCCCGAATCAGCCCCAGCATTTT.

The chain joins TRBV5-1 to TRBJ1-1; D might be TRBD1 (5 bases). Trimming took 5 bases from V and 1 from J, leaving 9 bases between them. The CDR3 spans 13 residues. Per germline, CDR1 SGHRS and CDR2 YFSETQ. The CDR3 DNA reads as TGCGCCAGCAGTCTGGGGCCGAACACTGAAGCTTTCTTT. This codes for CASSLGPNTEAFF.

The chain has TRBV5-1 and TRBJ1-6; perhaps TRBD1 as D (6 bases). Germline V gene sequence: CDR1 SGHRS, CDR2 YFSETQ. V lost 0 bases, J lost 6 bases, and 13 bases lay in between. This CDR3 region has 16 residues. The CDR3 region has the DNA TGCGCCAGCAGCTTGGATGGGGTAGGGGGTAATTCACCCCTCCACTTT. It specifies CASSLDGVGGNSPLHF.

Here the CDR3 DNA reads TGTGCCAGCAGTTACCCAGGATTCTATAGCAATCAGCCCCAGCATTTT. Translated, it gives CASSYPGFYSNQPQHF. The chain joins TRBV6-2 or TRBV6-3 to TRBJ1-5, with D uncertain. The ends were cut back, 2 bases at V and 0 bases at J, with 11 bases in the middle. This CDR3 contains 16 residues. Germline values: CDR1 MNHEY, CDR2 SVGEGT.

The genes are TRBV6-5 and TRBJ1-1; D not resolved. This CDR3 is built from 14 residues. From germline, CDR1 is MNHEY and CDR2 SVGAGI. V was clipped by 5 bases and J by 3 bases, with 13 bases between them. The CDR3 reads CASSRLVGDTEAFF. Written as DNA, the CDR3 is TGTGCCAGCAGTCGACTCGTGGGAGACACTGAAGCTTTCTTT.

The CDR3 sequence is CASSRDRGYYNEQFF. The CDR3 DNA reads TGTGCCAGCTCCCGGGACAGGGGATACTACAATGAGCAGTTCTTC. The genes are TRBV3-1 (or the pseudogene TRBV3-2) and TRBJ2-1; 10 bases line up with TRBD1. The germline V gene has CDR1 LGHDT and CDR2 YNNKEL (reference sequence). There are 15 residues in the CDR3. Trimming removed 8 bases from V and 3 bases from J; junction bases left unmatched: 7.

The chain is built from TRBV7-2 and TRBJ2-5; D gene unclear. CDR3 length: 15 residues. CDR1 is SGHTA, CDR2 FQGNSA, per germline. Deletions cut 2 bases from V and 2 bases from J, with 12 bases between. CDR3 residues: CASSLTKTRQETQYF. The CDR3 DNA follows: TGTGCCAGCAGCTTAACCAAGACGCGGCAAGAGACCCAGTACTTC.

V gene TRBV30 combines with J gene TRBJ1-3; maybe TRBD1 (5 bases). There are 14 residues in the CDR3. V gave up 2 bases and J gave up 2 bases, with 10 bases separating them. From germline, CDR1 is GTSNPN and CDR2 SVGIG (reference sequence). This CDR3 is CAWSSGGAGNTIYF. DNA for the CDR3: TGTGCCTGGAGTTCTGGGGGGGCTGGAAACACCATATATTTT.

The V and J genes are TRBV30 and TRBJ1-3; no firm D call. There are 14 residues in the CDR3. The V and J ends lost 7 bases and 0 bases respectively, with 13 bases between them. Looked up from germline, CDR1 is GTSNPN and CDR2 is SVGIG (reference sequence). CDR3 bases: TGTGCCTTAAATAGACTTCTCTCTGGAAACACCATATATTTT. It specifies CALNRLLSGNTIYF.

The J gene is TRBJ1-6, the V gene TRBV28; perhaps TRBD1 as D (6 bases). CDR1 and CDR2 from the germline V gene are MDHEN and SYDVKM. This CDR3 is built from 16 residues. V was pared by 2 bases and J by 7 bases, with 15 bases between. CDR3 protein: CASSLILGQGNSPLHF. The CDR3 region has the DNA TGTGCCAGCAGTTTAATTTTGGGGCAGGGGAATTCACCCCTCCACTTT.

The chain couples TRBV5-6 to TRBJ1-6; 7 bases are shared with TRBD1. The CDR3 has 14 amino acids. Per germline, CDR1 SGHDT and CDR2 YYEEEE. Trimming cost V 0 bases and J 10 bases; bases outside gene matches: 4. CDR3 bases: TGTGCCAGCAGCTTGGTACTACAGGGGTCACCCCTCCACTTT. Protein sequence: CASSLVLQGSPLHF.

This clone was counted once. The chain has TRBV12-5 and TRBJ1-4; 7 nucleotides align to TRBD1. The J segment lost 5 bases and the V segment lost 1 base, leaving 1 base of the junction unmatched. Per the germline V gene, CDR1 is LGHNT and CDR2 is FRNRAP. This CDR3 has 14 amino acids. The CDR3 region has the DNA TGTGCTAGTGGTTTGGGACAGGGAAATGAAAAACTGTTTTTT. Amino acid sequence: CASGLGQGNEKLFF. Looking up the rest from reference TRBV12-5 and TRBJ1-4 gives the full variable domain: DARVTQTPRHKVTEMGQEVTMRCQPILGHNTVFWYRQTMMQGLELLAYFRNRAPLDDSGMPKDRFSAEMPDATLATLKIQPSEPRDSAVYFCASGLGQGNEKLFFGSGTQLSVL.

The rearrangement uses TRBV10-3 and TRBJ1-1, with D maybe TRBD1 (6 bases). V lost 8 bases, J lost 1 base, and 8 bases lay in between. CDR1 and CDR2 from the germline V gene are ENHRY and SYGVKD. This CDR3 region has 12 residues. The CDR3 nucleotides are TGTGCCATCGCAGGGGCGAACACTGAAGCTTTCTTT. This sequence encodes CAIAGANTEAFF.

This clone has a single count. This chain joins TRBV11-2 and TRBJ1-3; possible D gene TRBD1, 5 bases. V lost 1 base, J lost 3 bases, and 7 bases lay in between. CDR3 length: 14 residues. Per the germline V gene, CDR1 is SGHAT and CDR2 is FQNNGV. The CDR3 sequence is CASSLGGNGNTIYF. CDR3 in DNA: TGTGCCAGCAGCTTAGGGGGCAATGGAAACACCATATATTTT.

This clone appeared a single time. This chain links TRBV2 with TRBJ1-2; 7 bases agree with TRBD1. This CDR3 has 12 amino acids. Per germline, CDR1 SNHLY and CDR2 FYNNEI. The V gene end was trimmed by 6 bases and the J gene end by 4 bases; junction bases not matched to a gene: 2. For the CDR3, the DNA is TGTGCCAGCAGCTGGACAGGCTATGGCTACACCTTC. This sequence encodes CASSWTGYGYTF.

The rearrangement uses TRBV15 and TRBJ1-1, with a possible D match to TRBD1 (5 bases). The germline V gene encodes CDR1 LNHNV and CDR2 YYDKDF (reference sequence). The CDR3 has 16 amino acids. V was trimmed by 4 bases and J by 5 bases, leaving 20 bases between them. CDR3 in DNA: TGTGCCACCAGCACCCCTGGGGAGGGGTTTTTAACTGAAGCTTTCTTT. This encodes CATSTPGEGFLTEAFF.

This chain joins TRBV9 and TRBJ1-1; 9 bases map to TRBD1. V was pared by 0 bases and J by 6 bases, with 6 bases of the junction left unmatched. The CDR3 totals 15 residues. From germline, CDR1 is SGDLS and CDR2 YYNGEE. In nucleotides, the CDR3 is TGTGCCAGCAGCGTAGTTGGGACAGGGAGGTCTGAAGCTTTCTTT. This encodes CASSVVGTGRSEAFF.

This chain uses TRBV18 with TRBJ1-3; 7 nucleotides agree with TRBD1. V lost 6 bases to trimming and J lost 0 bases; unmatched junction nucleotides: 8. Per the germline V gene, CDR1 is KGHSH and CDR2 is LQKENI. The CDR3 contains 16 residues. The CDR3 region has the DNA TGTGCCAGCTCCCTTGGACAGGCGTTCTCTGGAAACACCATATATTTT. Encoded protein: CASSLGQAFSGNTIYF.

The gene calls are TRBV6-4 and TRBJ2-1; 8 bases match TRBD1. The trim removed 3 bases at V and 8 bases at J, leaving 6 bases unmatched. Germline V gene data show CDR1 as MRHNA and CDR2 as SNTAGT. This CDR3 is 14 amino acids long. The CDR3 protein is CASSERTGIHEQFF. In DNA form, the CDR3 reads TGTGCCAGCAGTGAGAGGACAGGGATCCATGAGCAGTTCTTC.

V gene TRBV27 combines with J gene TRBJ1-1; weak D call: TRBD1 (5 bases). Trimming took 5 bases from V and 11 from J, leaving 18 bases between them. The germline V gene encodes CDR1 MNHEY and CDR2 SMNVEV (reference sequence). This CDR3 comprises 13 residues. The CDR3: CASSPPSGGRAFF. The CDR3, as DNA: TGTGCCAGCAGTCCTCCGTCGGGGGGTCGGGCTTTCTTT.

J is TRBJ1-1 and V is TRBV18; 7 nucleotides line up with TRBD1. Unmatched junction bases numbered 8, after V lost 5 bases and J lost 5 bases. The germline gives CDR1 KGHSH, CDR2 LQKENI. The CDR3 is 14 residues long. The CDR3 coding sequence is TGTGCCAGCTCAATGGACAGGTGGGGGACTGAAGCTTTCTTT. It is translated as CASSMDRWGTEAFF.

This clone has a single count. The sample carries other DNA sequences with the same CDR3. The CDR3 loop reads CASSVRQGGTEAFF. CDR3 bases: TGTGCCAGCAGCGTCCGACAGGGGGGCACTGAAGCTTTCTTT. This chain uses TRBV9 with TRBJ1-1; 9 bases are shared with TRBD1. V trimming: 2 bases; J trimming: 4 bases; junction bases outside the gene matches: 3. CDR1 is SGDLS, CDR2 YYNGEE, per germline. The CDR3 spans 14 residues.

The CDR3 DNA reads TGTGCCAGCAGCCAACTCAGGGGGAAAAATTCACCCCTCCACTTT. Translated, it gives CASSQLRGKNSPLHF. The chain recombines TRBV3-1 (or the pseudogene TRBV3-2) with TRBJ1-6, with 7 positions matching TRBD1. The V segment lost 2 bases and the J segment 7 bases; nucleotides outside the gene matches: 5. The CDR3 extends over 15 amino acids. Germline loops: CDR1 LGHDT, CDR2 YNNKEL (reference sequence).

The chain carries TRBV7-2 and TRBJ2-3, with D possibly being TRBD1 (5 bases). This CDR3 region has 13 residues. The V and J ends lost 2 bases and 3 bases respectively, with 6 bases between them. The germline gives CDR1 SGHTA, CDR2 FQGNSA. Here the CDR3 reads CASSLKGTDTQYF. DNA for the CDR3: TGTGCCAGCAGCTTAAAGGGGACAGATACGCAGTATTTT.

The chain recombines TRBV9 with TRBJ1-2, with a tentative D call TRBD1 (5 bases). Germline loops: CDR1 SGDLS, CDR2 YYNGEE. The ends were cut back, 4 bases at V and 4 bases at J, with 17 bases in the middle. This CDR3 comprises 15 residues. The CDR3 here is CASSPSADTFYGYTF. DNA of the CDR3: TGTGCCAGCAGCCCCTCCGCGGACACATTCTATGGCTACACCTTC.

This chain joins TRBV24-1 and TRBJ2-7, with D tentatively TRBD2 (6 bases). The CDR3 consists of 12 residues. V lost 6 bases and J lost 5, with 10 bases in between. Germline CDR1 reads KGHDR; CDR2 reads SFDVKD. As DNA, the CDR3 is TGTGCCACCAGTCCCGGGAGAAACGAGCAGTACTTC. Its translation: CATSPGRNEQYF.

The chain recombines TRBV25-1 with TRBJ1-6; weak D call: TRBD1 (6 bases). There are 14 residues in the CDR3. Trimming cost V 5 bases and J 7 bases, with 12 bases left between them. The germline gives CDR1 MGHDK, CDR2 SYGVNS. The CDR3 reads CASSKGHNNSPLHF. DNA for the CDR3: TGTGCCAGCAGTAAGGGACACAACAATTCACCCCTCCACTTT.

The chain combines TRBV11-1 with TRBJ1-1; no firm D call. V was trimmed by 4 bases and J by 0 bases, leaving 12 bases between them. Germline CDR1 and CDR2: SGHAT and FQDESV (reference sequence). The CDR3 sequence is 15 residues long. The CDR3: CASSSLNHVNTEAFF. CDR3 bases: TGTGCCAGCAGCTCCCTAAATCACGTGAACACTGAAGCTTTCTTT.